The clone carrying this T cell receptor (beta chain) was detected only a few times. The antigen remains undetermined. The data belong to a study of OX40 agonist ivuxolimab in advanced cancers. Findings and limits, study-wide: Among the lowest peripheral clonal expansion occurred in 0.1-3.0 mg/kg partial responders.

CDR1 and CDR2 (germline): LGHNA, YSLEER. V gave up 0 bases and J gave up 5 bases, with 14 bases separating them. This CDR3 has 15 amino acids. The assay was immunoSEQ multiplex PCR, and TCRdb's table has in-frame clones only and misses some. The repertoire holds about 64,000 clones, 70% to 90% seen once, with around 2.9% in the top ten. This sequence originates from an adult with an advanced solid tumor such as melanoma, head and neck, liver or kidney cancer. V usage is TRBV4-3 and J usage is TRBJ2-7; a possible D gene is TRBD2 (5 bases). The starting material was CD4+ or CD8+ T cells sorted from blood, obtained in a trial of the OX40 agonist ivuxolimab. The chain's CDR3 is CASSQDLEERNEQYF. The CDR3 DNA is TGCGCCAGCAGCCAAGATTTGGAGGAGAGAAACGAGCAGTACTTC.